Each of the 17 T cell receptor beta chains below was sequenced from the same sample in a study of identical twins. TCRdb itself ran the 5' RACE reads through MiXCR, one entry per CDR3 protein. The sample comprises about 210,000 distinct CDR3 sequences, 9.4% of which are singletons, and around 5.1% rests with the top ten. Sequences were obtained from memory (CD45RO+) T cells sorted from blood. These receptors were taken from a woman under 30 in good health.

Concerning this clonotype itself: One end of the junction does not line up with germline, which may come from a read error. This chain uses TRBV7-9 with TRBJ2-1, with D perhaps TRBD2 (6 bases). CDR1 is SEHNR, CDR2 FQNEAQ, per germline (reference sequence). The CDR3 has 12 amino acids. CDR3 sequence: CAGSSGLPEQFF. The CDR3, as DNA: TGTGCCGGCAGCTCGGGACTTCCTGAGCAGTTCTTC.

This clonotype has just a few counts. This chain uses TRBV6-2 or TRBV6-3 with TRBJ1-1; D perhaps matches TRBD1 (5 bases). There are 16 residues in the CDR3. Germline values: CDR1 MNHEY, CDR2 SVGEGT. V lost 3 bases and J lost 5, with 19 bases in between. CDR3 bases: TGTGCCAGCAGTTATCGGGACTTCCTATTGGGGACTGAAGCTTTCTTT. Its protein is CASSYRDFLLGTEAFF.

This clonotype was detected many times. V usage is TRBV5-1 and J usage is TRBJ2-1; TRBD1 matches at 9 bases. The CDR3 loop spans 15 amino acids. V was pared by 4 bases and J by 5 bases, with 7 bases of the junction left unmatched. Per germline, CDR1 SGHRS and CDR2 YFSETQ. CDR3 sequence: CASSQGQGRHNEQFF. The DNA of the CDR3 is TGCGCCAGCAGCCAGGGACAGGGTAGGCACAATGAGCAGTTCTTC.

The rearrangement links TRBV20-1 to TRBJ2-3; D not certain. Deletions cut 6 bases from V and 9 bases from J, with 13 bases between. The CDR3 loop spans 11 amino acids. Germline V CDR1 and CDR2: DFQATT, SNEGSKA (reference sequence). The CDR3 bases are TGCAGTGCCATCGACTGGGCGACGCAGTATTTT. It encodes CSAIDWATQYF.

The CDR3 loop is CASSLGGGPYEQYF. The CDR3 DNA is TGTGCCAGCAGCTTAGGGGGAGGGCCCTACGAGCAGTACTTC. The chain uses TRBV7-2 and TRBJ2-7; 7 bases fit TRBD2. Germline V CDR1 and CDR2: SGHTA, FQGNSA. V lost 1 base to trimming and J lost 2 bases; unmatched junction nucleotides: 2. The CDR3 is made up of 14 amino acids. Supplemented by reference TRBV7-2 and TRBJ2-7, the full variable domain reads GAGVSQSPSNKVTEKGKDVELRCDPISGHTALYWYRQSLGQGLEFLIYFQGNSAPDKSGLPSDRFSAERTGGSVSTLTIQRTQQEDSAVYLCASSLGGGPYEQYFGPGTRLTVT.

The chain employs TRBV12-5 and TRBJ1-1, with a weak D call TRBD1 (5 bases). V lost 6 bases to trimming and J lost 0 bases, with 11 bases between them. Germline-derived CDR1 and CDR2 are LGHNT and FRNRAP. The CDR3 length is 14 residues. As DNA, the CDR3 is TGTGCTAGTGGGCAAGGACACTTGAACACTGAAGCTTTCTTT. It specifies CASGQGHLNTEAFF.

This clonotype was observed a few times. V and J are TRBV5-1 and TRBJ2-7; possible D gene TRBD2, 5 bases. Germline values: CDR1 SGHRS, CDR2 YFSETQ. V shed 1 base and J shed 2 bases, with 13 bases lying between them. This CDR3 is 15 amino acids long. CDR3 DNA sequence: TGCGCCAGCAGCTTGATCAATAGCGCGGCCTACGAGCAGTACTTC. Translated: CASSLINSAAYEQYF.

This clonotype occurred a few times. V is TRBV5-1 and J is TRBJ2-7; D is possibly TRBD1 (6 bases). Germline V gives CDR1 SGHRS, CDR2 YFSETQ. The CDR3 runs 13 residues. The V gene lost 5 bases and the J gene lost 3 bases, with 12 bases spanning the gap. The CDR3 is CASRQGNSYEQYF. The CDR3 DNA follows: TGCGCCAGCAGACAGGGAAATAGCTACGAGCAGTACTTC.

The sample holds a few counts of this clonotype. The V and J genes are TRBV9 and TRBJ2-7; D remains ambiguous. This CDR3 comprises 15 residues. Trimming removed 4 bases at V and 3 bases at J, with 17 bases between. The germline CDR1 and CDR2 sequences are SGDLS and YYNGEE. The CDR3 bases are TGTGCCAGCAGCTCCAGTTCCTCCCCCGACTACGAGCAGTACTTC. Translating it yields CASSSSSSPDYEQYF.

The chain employs TRBV27 and TRBJ1-3; D gene unclear. CDR3 length equals 17 residues. The germline V gene encodes CDR1 MNHEY and CDR2 SMNVEV (reference sequence). Trimming stripped 2 bases from V and 1 base from J, with 15 bases between. The CDR3 sequence: CASSLEGPSGSGNTIYF. Here the CDR3 DNA reads TGTGCCAGCAGTTTAGAAGGACCTTCGGGGTCTGGAAACACCATATATTTT.

This clonotype was seen many times. V and J are TRBV7-8 and TRBJ2-6, with 7 bases lining up with TRBD1. This CDR3 comprises 18 residues. Per germline, CDR1 SGHVS and CDR2 FQNEAQ. Losses at the gene ends were 5 bases for V and 0 bases for J; bases not matched to a gene: 10. This CDR3 reads CASSNRHSGGSGANVLTF. CDR3 bases: TGTGCCAGCAGCAACCGACACTCAGGGGGCTCTGGGGCCAACGTCCTGACTTTC.

This clonotype was detected many times. The chain links TRBV19 to TRBJ1-4; D might be TRBD1 (6 bases). The CDR3 sequence is 14 residues long. CDR1 is LNHDA and CDR2 is SQIVND in the germline V gene (reference sequence). The V gene lost 5 bases and the J gene lost 6 bases, with 13 bases spanning the gap. CDR3 coding DNA: TGTGCCAGTAGTTGGGGGCGCGAGGATGAAAAACTGTTTTTT. Translated, it gives CASSWGREDEKLFF.

The chain is built from TRBV4-2 and TRBJ2-5, with TRBD2 identical over 7 bases. In germline, CDR1 is LGHNA, CDR2 YNFKEQ. CDR3 size: 19 residues. J lost 4 bases, V lost 0 bases, and 17 bases had no gene match. The DNA for the CDR3 is TGTGCCAGCAGCCAAGATAGGGGACTACTTGGCGGGGACCCAGAGACCCAGTACTTC. This encodes CASSQDRGLLGGDPETQYF.

The genes are TRBV13 and TRBJ2-5; D is perhaps TRBD1 or TRBD2 (5 bases each). Trimming took off 5 bases at V and 9 bases at J, with 16 bases between the two ends. CDR3 length: 13 amino acids. From germline, CDR1 is PRHDT and CDR2 FYEKMQ (reference sequence). CDR3 sequence: CASSQGRSSAQYF. CDR3 coding DNA: TGTGCCAGCAGCCAGGGACGGAGTTCGGCCCAGTACTTC.

This rearrangement joins TRBV6-4 to TRBJ2-1, with D tentatively TRBD1 or TRBD2 (5 bases each). The germline gives CDR1 MRHNA, CDR2 SNTAGT. This CDR3 is 15 amino acids long. The V gene lost 6 bases and the J gene lost 6 bases, with 18 bases spanning the gap. CDR3 sequence: CASSGGGEPGNEQFF. The CDR3 coding sequence is TGTGCCAGCAGCGGTGGGGGTGAGCCTGGCAATGAGCAGTTCTTC.

The sample holds a few counts of this clonotype. This sequence joins TRBV6-2 or TRBV6-3 and TRBJ1-5; D might be TRBD1 (5 bases). V was cut by 7 bases and J by 12 bases, with 16 bases left in between. The CDR3 totals 12 residues. The V gene's germline CDR1 is MNHEY and CDR2 SVGEGT. The CDR3 is CASTPGGEGQHF. CDR3 nucleotides: TGTGCCAGCACCCCCGGGGGTGAGGGCCAGCATTTT.

The chain carries TRBV12-3 or TRBV12-4 and TRBJ1-3; D is uncertain. The CDR3 contains 11 residues. V was cut by 1 base and J by 8 bases, with 3 bases left in between. Written as DNA, the CDR3 is TGTGCCAGCAGTTTAGTGGACACCATATATTTT. Protein sequence: CASSLVDTIYF.